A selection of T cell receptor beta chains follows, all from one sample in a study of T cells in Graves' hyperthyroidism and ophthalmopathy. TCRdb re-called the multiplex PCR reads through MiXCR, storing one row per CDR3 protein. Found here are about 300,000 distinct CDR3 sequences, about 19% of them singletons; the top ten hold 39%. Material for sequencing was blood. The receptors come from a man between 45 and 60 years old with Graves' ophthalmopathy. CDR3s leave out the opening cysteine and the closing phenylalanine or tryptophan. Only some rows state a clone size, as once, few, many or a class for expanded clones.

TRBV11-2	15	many	ASKLEAGTSSTDTQY
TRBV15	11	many	AHGGNSNQPQH
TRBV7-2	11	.	ASSLSKTGELF
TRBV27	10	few	ASSLLVGELF
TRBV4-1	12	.	ASSPTQGITEAF
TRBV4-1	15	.	ASSQDLGGAKEIEQF
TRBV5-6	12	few	ASSLVLGQETQY
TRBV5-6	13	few	ASSENTGTVYERY
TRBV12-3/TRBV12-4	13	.	ASASRGLGAYEQY
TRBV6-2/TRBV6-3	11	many	ASSYSRLDEQY
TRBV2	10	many	ASSEEAQPQH
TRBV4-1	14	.	SSSPRLGNNTGELF
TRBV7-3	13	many	ASRGGQRLSYEQY
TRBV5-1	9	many	ASGGGNEQY
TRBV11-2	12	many	ASIETLPPYEQY
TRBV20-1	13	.	SADGTSGRAETQY
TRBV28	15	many	ASSLGLAGGGSYEQY
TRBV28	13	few	ASTLGGFSGNTIY